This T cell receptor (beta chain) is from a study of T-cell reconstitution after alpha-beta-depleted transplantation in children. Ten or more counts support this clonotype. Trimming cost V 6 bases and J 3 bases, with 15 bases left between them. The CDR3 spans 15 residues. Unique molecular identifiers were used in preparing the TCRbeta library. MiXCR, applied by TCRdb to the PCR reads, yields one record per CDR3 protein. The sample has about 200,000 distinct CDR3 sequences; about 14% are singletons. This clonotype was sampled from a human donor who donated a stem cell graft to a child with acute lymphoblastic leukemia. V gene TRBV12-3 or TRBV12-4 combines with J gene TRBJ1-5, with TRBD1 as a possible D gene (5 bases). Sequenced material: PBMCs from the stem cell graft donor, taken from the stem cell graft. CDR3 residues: CASSPGQGDNQPQHF. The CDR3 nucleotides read TGTGCCAGCAGCCCGGGGCAGGGCGACAATCAGCCCCAGCATTTT.